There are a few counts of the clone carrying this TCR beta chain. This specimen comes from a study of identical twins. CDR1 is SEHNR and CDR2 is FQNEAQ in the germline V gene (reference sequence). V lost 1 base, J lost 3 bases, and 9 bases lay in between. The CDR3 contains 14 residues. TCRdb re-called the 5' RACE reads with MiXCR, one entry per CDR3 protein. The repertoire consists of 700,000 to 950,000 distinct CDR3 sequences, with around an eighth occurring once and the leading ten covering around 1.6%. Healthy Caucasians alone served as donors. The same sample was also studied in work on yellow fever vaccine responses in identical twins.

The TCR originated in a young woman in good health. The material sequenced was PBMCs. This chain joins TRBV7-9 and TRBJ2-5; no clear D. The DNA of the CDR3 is TGTGCCAGCAGCTTAGGCGGTTTCAAAGAGACCCAGTACTTC. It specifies CASSLGGFKETQYF.